Listed below are T cell receptor beta chains from one sample, sequenced in a study of cytomegalovirus exposure and HLA in healthy donors. Some clones are missing from TCRdb's copy, which holds only in-frame ones; the method was immunoSEQ multiplex PCR. Here the sample spans about 250,000 clones, roughly two thirds being singletons. Sequencing was done on a sample of PBMCs. These receptor sequences come from a female donor in good health and CMV-seronegative. The CDR3 runs from the conserved cysteine through the conserved F or W. D genes are given only for firm matches. The size entry is marked missing in some rows and otherwise reads once, few, many or a size class.

j_call,clone_size,d_call,v_call,cdr3_nt,cdr3_aa
TRBJ2-5,-,TRBD2,TRBV7-8,TGTGCCAGCAGGGGAAGGGCTAGCGGGAGTGGGACGGAGACCCAGTACTTC,CASRGRASGSGTETQYF
TRBJ1-2,-,-,TRBV6-5,TGTGCCAGCAGCCCCAACGTCGCTAGGTATGGCTACACCTTC,CASSPNVARYGYTF
TRBJ1-2,few,TRBD1,TRBV11-3,TGTGCCAGCAGCTTAGAGGGGACAGCTTATGGCTACACCTTC,CASSLEGTAYGYTF
TRBJ2-5,-,-,TRBV30,TGTGCCTGGAGCACAGGGTTGGAGACCCAGTACTTC,CAWSTGLETQYF
TRBJ2-7,few,TRBD2,TRBV28,TGTGCCAGCAGGATACCGGGACTAGCAGCTTACGAGCAGTACTTC,CASRIPGLAAYEQYF
TRBJ2-5,few,-,TRBV11-3,TGTGCCAGCAGCTCTACTTGGGGCCTACCCCAAGAGACCCAGTACTTC,CASSSTWGLPQETQYF
TRBJ2-7,-,-,TRBV6-6,TGTGCCAGCAGTTACGAGGGCGGGTCCTACGAGCAGTACTTC,CASSYEGGSYEQYF
TRBJ1-2,few,TRBD1,TRBV14,TGTGCCAGCAGCCAACTCACGGGACAGGGATCGAGCTATGGCTACACCTTC,CASSQLTGQGSSYGYTF
TRBJ2-6,few,-,TRBV19,TGTGCCAGTAGTATCCCCCAGGGTGCCTCTGGGGCCAACGTCCTGACTTTC,CASSIPQGASGANVLTF
TRBJ1-1,-,TRBD1,TRBV10-2,TGCGCCAGCAGGACAGGGGGTAACACTGAAGCTTTCTTT,CASRTGGNTEAFF
TRBJ1-6,-,TRBD1,TRBV7-9,TGTGCCAGCAGCCGGGACAGGGTTGGTTCACCCCTCCACTTT,CASSRDRVGSPLHF
TRBJ2-7,-,-,TRBV23-1,TGCGCCAGCAGTGCCCTAGGGGAACGAGTAGGGGCGCCGTACGAGCAGTACTTC,CASSALGERVGAPYEQYF
TRBJ2-2,-,-,TRBV27,TGTGCCAGCAGTTTGGGGAGAAACACCGGGGAGCTGTTTTTT,CASSLGRNTGELFF
TRBJ2-5,-,-,TRBV5-1,TGCGCCAGCAGCGCGCGGGTAGGCGGTGGGGATCAAGAGACCCAGTACTTC,CASSARVGGGDQETQYF
TRBJ1-1,-,-,TRBV10-3,TGTGCCATCAGCCTAGCACAGGGCACTGAAGCTTTCTTT,CAISLAQGTEAFF
TRBJ2-5,-,-,TRBV4-1,TGCGCCAGCAGCCACACCGGCCCCGCGGGCGGATTAAGAGGGGAGACCCAGTACTTC,CASSHTGPAGGLRGETQYF
TRBJ2-5,-,-,TRBV7-7,TGTGCTAGCAGCTTGGCTGGGGGCGCGGGAGAGACCCAGTACTTC,CASSLAGGAGETQYF
TRBJ1-3,-,-,TRBV7-2,TGTGCCAGCAGCCTCCCGGGGGGCTCTGGAAACACCATATATTTT,CASSLPGGSGNTIYF
TRBJ2-7,-,-,TRBV6-6,TGTGCCAGCAGTTACTCGGGAGCGGATTCCTACGAGCAGTACTTC,CASSYSGADSYEQYF
TRBJ2-7,-,TRBD2,TRBV28,TGTGCCAGCAGTCTTGGACTAGCGGGATCCCTCTCCTACGAGCAGTACTTC,CASSLGLAGSLSYEQYF
TRBJ2-5,once,-,TRBV10-3,TGTGCCATCAGTAAAGACGGGGGCCAAGAGACCCAGTACTTC,CAISKDGGQETQYF
TRBJ1-4,few,TRBD1,TRBV6-5,TGTGCCAGCAGTTCCCCTGACAGGGGAGAGGGAAAACTGTTTTTT,CASSSPDRGEGKLFF
TRBJ2-1,-,TRBD2,TRBV6-6,TGTGCCTCTATCTGGGCTAGCGGGAGCCGGGAGCAGTTCTTC,CASIWASGSREQFF
TRBJ2-3,-,TRBD2,TRBV10-2,TGCGCCAGCACTGGGACTAGCGGAAGCACAGATACGCAGTATTTT,CASTGTSGSTDTQYF
TRBJ1-5,-,-,TRBV7-9,TGTGCCAGCAGCTCTTATGGCGGGTCGGAGCCCCAGCATTTT,CASSSYGGSEPQHF
TRBJ2-4,-,TRBD1,TRBV9,TGTGCCAGCAGCGTAGAGTATGGTCGGACCCAGGGGGACGGAAACATTCAGTACTTC,CASSVEYGRTQGDGNIQYF
TRBJ2-3,-,TRBD2,TRBV18,TGTGCCAGCTCACCAGGCGGGGGAGGCACAGATACGCAGTATTTT,CASSPGGGGTDTQYF
TRBJ2-3,once,TRBD1,TRBV18,TGTGCCAGCTCACCGACAGGGGGACTAACAGGAGATACGCAGTATTTT,CASSPTGGLTGDTQYF
TRBJ2-7,few,TRBD2,TRBV4-1,TGCGCCAGCAGCCAACCTAGCGGAAGTTTAGCCTACGAGCAGTACTTC,CASSQPSGSLAYEQYF
TRBJ2-1,once,-,TRBV5-1,TGCGCCAGCAGCTTACCTACCGCTAGCTCCTACAATGAGCAGTTCTTC,CASSLPTASSYNEQFF
TRBJ2-7,few,-,TRBV11-2,TGTGCCAGCAGCTTAGTTTCAGGGATGTCCTACGAGCAGTACTTC,CASSLVSGMSYEQYF
TRBJ1-1,few,-,TRBV5-4,TGTGCCAGCAGCTTGGGTATCACTGAAGCTTTCTTT,CASSLGITEAFF
TRBJ2-1,-,TRBD2,TRBV7-2,TGTGCCAGCAGCTTAATCGGCGGGAGTTACAATGAGCAGTTCTTC,CASSLIGGSYNEQFF
TRBJ1-5,once,TRBD1,TRBV19,TGTGCCACTGCAGGGGGCAGGGTGTTAAATCAGCCCCAGCATTTT,CATAGGRVLNQPQHF
TRBJ2-3,-,-,TRBV19,TGTGCCAGTAGTATGGCGGGCGGGACAGATACGCAGTATTTT,CASSMAGGTDTQYF
TRBJ2-7,-,TRBD2,TRBV7-9,TGTGCCAGTATGACTAGCGGGAGTTACGAGCAGTACTTC,CASMTSGSYEQYF
TRBJ2-1,-,-,TRBV11-2,TGTGCCAGCAGCCCTAGCTCCGGTGAGCAGTTCTTC,CASSPSSGEQFF
TRBJ2-7,-,TRBD1,TRBV5-4,TGTGCCAGCAGCTTGGAGGGGGCAGGGAGCTACGAGCAGTACTTC,CASSLEGAGSYEQYF
TRBJ1-5,-,-,TRBV6-1,TGTGCCAGCAGTGAACAGGGAAATGGCAATCAGCCCCAGCATTTT,CASSEQGNGNQPQHF
TRBJ2-1,-,-,TRBV27,TGTGCCAGCAGTTTACGCGGGCGGCAGAACAATGAGCAGTTCTTC,CASSLRGRQNNEQFF
TRBJ2-3,-,TRBD2,TRBV2,TGTGCCAGCAGTATAAGAGGGACTAGCGGGAGTAGTACAGATACGCAGTATTTT,CASSIRGTSGSSTDTQYF
TRBJ1-2,few,-,TRBV18,TGTGCCAGCTCACCACCGTATTCGGGGGGATCCGGTGGCTACACCTTC,CASSPPYSGGSGGYTF
TRBJ2-6,-,-,TRBV29-1,TGCAGCGTTTCCCAGGCCAACTCTGGGGCCAACGTCCTGACTTTC,CSVSQANSGANVLTF
TRBJ1-1,-,-,TRBV7-6,TGTGCCAGCAGCGAAATACAGGGTGGCGAGGCTTTCTTT,CASSEIQGGEAFF
TRBJ2-7,once,TRBD2,TRBV27,TGTGCCAGCAGTTCCCGACAGGCGGGACTAGCGGGGAAATTCCTCTCCTACGAGCAGTACTTC,CASSSRQAGLAGKFLSYEQYF
TRBJ1-2,-,-,TRBV7-9,TGTGCCAGCAGCTACACGAGGGAAAGCTACACCTTC,CASSYTRESYTF
TRBJ1-2,once,-,TRBV5-4,TGTGCCAGCAGCTTCAATCGGGAGGTTGTCTATGGCTACACCTTC,CASSFNREVVYGYTF
TRBJ2-6,-,-,TRBV21-1,TGTGCCAGCAGCAAACTGGGAGGAGTCTCTGGGGCCAACGTCCTGACTTTC,CASSKLGGVSGANVLTF